This T cell receptor beta chain was captured in a study of beta chain features in type 1 diabetes. Points from the study as a whole: TCRB CDR3s were moderately but significantly shorter in Type 1 diabetes patients in all four CD4+ subsets. Shorter templates might be favored by PCR, equally in patients and controls.

The germline V gene has CDR1 SGHRS and CDR2 YFSETQ. There are 15 residues in the CDR3. As concerns this clone: Its specificity is unknown.

The study reverse transcribed the entire isolated RNA, so it sequenced expressed TCRB transcripts. Clones were read by immunoSEQ multiplex PCR, and TCRdb kept only the in-frame ones, dropping some. The repertoire holds 130,000 to 150,000 clones, 13% seen once, with less than 1.5% in the top ten. Sample: central memory CD4+ T cells from blood. The chain joins TRBV5-1 to TRBJ2-5, with TRBD1 identical over 8 bases. The DNA end favors TRBJ2-7, so the J call may be wrong. The receptor was derived from a man younger than 35 with type 1 diabetes. The CDR3 DNA is TGCGCCAGCAGCCTCGGACAGGGACGGAGATACGAGCAGTACTTC. Protein: CASSLGQGRRYEQYF.